A selection of T cell receptor beta chains follows, all from one sample in a study of blood T cells in healthy people across ages. TCRdb redid the calling of the 5' RACE reads with MiXCR, one entry per CDR3 protein. Of around 1,500,000 distinct CDR3 sequences in the sample, 42% were seen once. Sequencing was performed on blood. The receptor set was obtained from a woman younger than 35 in good health. Both conserved end residues are part of each CDR3.

V gene: TRBV6-5
CDR3 length: 16
CDR3 protein: CASSYLGQGINNEQFF

V gene: TRBV10-1
CDR3 length: 12
CDR3 protein: CASSESGEGLYF

V gene: TRBV6-1
CDR3 length: 12
CDR3 protein: CASSDRVTKQYF

V gene: TRBV5-1
CDR3 length: 16
CDR3 protein: CASSSGGLADTDTQYF

V gene: TRBV2
CDR3 length: 19
CDR3 protein: CASSESPTGGGVRQETQFF

V gene: TRBV2
CDR3 length: 13
CDR3 protein: CASSVGGRQPQHF

V gene: TRBV15
CDR3 length: 13
CDR3 protein: CATSRDRGDEQFF

V gene: TRBV6-5
CDR3 length: 16
CDR3 protein: CASRPGTSGSSYEQYF

V gene: TRBV20-1
CDR3 length: 12
CDR3 protein: CSASQGSDTLHF

V gene: TRBV20-1
CDR3 length: 18
CDR3 protein: CSARGSRTSGGGSAEAFF

V gene: TRBV4-1
CDR3 length: 16
CDR3 protein: CASSQEVAGNQETQYF

V gene: TRBV13
CDR3 length: 11
CDR3 protein: CASSLYDTQYF

V gene: TRBV18
CDR3 length: 17
CDR3 protein: CASSPLVPGSNTDTQYF

V gene: TRBV6-5
CDR3 length: 15
CDR3 protein: CASRLSGRDYNEQFF

V gene: TRBV10-3
CDR3 length: 16
CDR3 protein: CAISDSGAHDTGELFF

V gene: TRBV6-5
CDR3 length: 16
CDR3 protein: CASSRSGTGKGTEAFF

V gene: TRBV29-1
CDR3 length: 17
CDR3 protein: CSVERTVDWYLKTEAFF

V gene: TRBV4-2
CDR3 length: 14
CDR3 protein: CASSQWDSSYEQYF

V gene: TRBV28
CDR3 length: 15
CDR3 protein: CASSLHPGIYNEQFF

V gene: TRBV6-1
CDR3 length: 15
CDR3 protein: CASSEGSTTVYGYTF

V gene: TRBV29-1
CDR3 length: 16
CDR3 protein: CSATSGTAGTDYGYTF

V gene: TRBV7-2
CDR3 length: 11
CDR3 protein: CASTRYNEQFF

V gene: TRBV20-1
CDR3 length: 13
CDR3 protein: CSAITTGRYGYTF

V gene: TRBV4-1
CDR3 length: 17
CDR3 protein: CASSLHSTSGGSDEQYF

V gene: TRBV4-1
CDR3 length: 14
CDR3 protein: CASSQDGSGDEQYF

V gene: TRBV27
CDR3 length: 16
CDR3 protein: CASSPFGSTAKNIQYF

V gene: TRBV29-1
CDR3 length: 15
CDR3 protein: CSVGDGQGGTDTQYF

V gene: TRBV20-1
CDR3 length: 12
CDR3 protein: CSTNRDPGEQYF

V gene: TRBV12-3/TRBV12-4
CDR3 length: 14
CDR3 protein: CASTVIVNTGELFF

V gene: TRBV14
CDR3 length: 14
CDR3 protein: CASSQDDGTLEAFF

V gene: TRBV7-6
CDR3 length: 16
CDR3 protein: CASSLGTSGSPDTQYF

V gene: TRBV30
CDR3 length: 14
CDR3 protein: CAWSRTGIDQPQHF

V gene: TRBV4-1
CDR3 length: 16
CDR3 protein: CASSHPGLARDNEQYF

V gene: TRBV15
CDR3 length: 15
CDR3 protein: CATSTRDGHNEKLFF

V gene: TRBV6-2/TRBV6-3
CDR3 length: 17
CDR3 protein: CASSYSKLAGGGHIQYF

V gene: TRBV29-1
CDR3 length: 11
CDR3 protein: CSGGGEDTQYF

V gene: TRBV20-1
CDR3 length: 15
CDR3 protein: CSASPWDRVNTEAFF

V gene: TRBV29-1
CDR3 length: 12
CDR3 protein: CSVHRQNTEAFF

V gene: TRBV30
CDR3 length: 12
CDR3 protein: CAWSVRDYGYTF

V gene: TRBV5-1
CDR3 length: 17
CDR3 protein: CASSLMGGLSSYNEQYF

V gene: TRBV11-1
CDR3 length: 17
CDR3 protein: CASSHGRAGSTYNEQFF

V gene: TRBV4-1
CDR3 length: 16
CDR3 protein: CASSQVPVTVGDTQYF

V gene: TRBV21-1
CDR3 length: 12
CDR3 protein: CASGRANEKLFF

V gene: TRBV6-1
CDR3 length: 14
CDR3 protein: CASSEGAGVVEQYF

V gene: TRBV20-1
CDR3 length: 14
CDR3 protein: CSALDRVTNTEAFF

V gene: TRBV2
CDR3 length: 13
CDR3 protein: CASSPMGTNEQFF

V gene: TRBV7-3
CDR3 length: 14
CDR3 protein: CASSPRPQYNEQFF

V gene: TRBV2
CDR3 length: 15
CDR3 protein: CASSPGQGQTYEQYF

V gene: TRBV12-3/TRBV12-4
CDR3 length: 14
CDR3 protein: CASRIQGGNQPQHF

V gene: TRBV20-1
CDR3 length: 14
CDR3 protein: CSAMTGISYNEQFF

V gene: TRBV7-2
CDR3 length: 16
CDR3 protein: CASSLVAGQGANVLTF

V gene: TRBV20-1
CDR3 length: 14
CDR3 protein: CSAVQGGNTGELFF

V gene: TRBV12-3/TRBV12-4
CDR3 length: 16
CDR3 protein: CASSPGTGYSGNTIYF